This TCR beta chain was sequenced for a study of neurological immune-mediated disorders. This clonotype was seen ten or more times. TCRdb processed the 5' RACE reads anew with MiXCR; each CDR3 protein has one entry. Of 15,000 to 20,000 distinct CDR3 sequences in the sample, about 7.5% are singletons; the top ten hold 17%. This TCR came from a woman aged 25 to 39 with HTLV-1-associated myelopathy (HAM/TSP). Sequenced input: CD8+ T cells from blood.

CDR3 nucleotides: TGTGCCAGCAGTTTTTACCCGGGACTAGCGGGGGATCACCTAGAGACCCAGTACTTC. Translating it yields CASSFYPGLAGDHLETQYF. The rearrangement links TRBV5-4 to TRBJ2-5; 14 nucleotides match TRBD2. The J segment lost 4 bases and the V segment lost 5 bases, leaving 16 bases of the junction unmatched. The CDR3 extends over 19 amino acids. CDR1 and CDR2 (germline): SGHNT, YYREEE (reference sequence).